A selection of T cell receptor beta chains follows, all from one sample in a study of human T cells and chemical hapten exposure. TCRdb recomputed calls from the RACE reads with MiXCR, one row per CDR3 protein. The table lists 150,000 to 200,000 distinct CDR3 sequences, about a fifth of them singletons. The sample consisted of whole blood, taken in connection with sensitization to the hapten diphenylcyclopropenone (DPC). The receptors derive from a woman in her forties or fifties with alopecia areata. Some clones in this sample may be carry-over from other donors' samples. Both conserved end residues are part of each CDR3. Fields, in order: V gene, clone size, D gene, J gene, CDR3 protein, CDR3 DNA. A D gene is named only where the DNA matches it firmly. Size is stated for part of the rows, as once, few or many counts, or as a class when the clone is expanded.

>TRBV7-9|-|TRBD2|TRBJ2-1
CASSLIKGPSGRIHEQFF
TGTGCCAGCAGCTTAATAAAAGGTCCTAGCGGGAGAATCCATGAGCAGTTCTTC
>TRBV5-1|-|TRBD1|TRBJ2-1
CASSPIGAMTGSYNEQFF
TGCGCCAGCAGCCCCATTGGGGCTATGACAGGGTCTTACAATGAGCAGTTCTTC
>TRBV7-2|-|-|TRBJ1-5
CASSLTGNQPQHF
TGTGCCAGCAGCTTGACTGGAAATCAGCCCCAGCATTTT
>TRBV2|-|TRBD1|TRBJ2-3
CASSSDRGRGDTQYF
TGTGCCAGCAGTTCGGACAGGGGGCGAGGGGATACGCAGTATTTT
>TRBV2|-|-|TRBJ1-1
CASSEAWGVTEAFF
TGTGCCAGCAGTGAAGCTTGGGGGGTCACTGAAGCTTTCTTT
>TRBV30|-|-|TRBJ1-1
CAWSYQGNTEAFF
TGTGCCTGGAGTTACCAGGGGAACACTGAAGCTTTCTTT
>TRBV15|-|TRBD2|TRBJ2-2
CATSRDGLAAGELFF
TGTGCCACCAGCAGAGATGGACTAGCGGCCGGGGAGCTGTTTTTT
>TRBV9|few|TRBD2|TRBJ2-1
CASSATSGTYNEQFF
TGTGCCAGCAGCGCGACTAGCGGAACCTACAATGAGCAGTTCTTC
>TRBV3-1|-|TRBD1|TRBJ1-3
CASSQGRTGAGNTIYF
TGTGCCAGCAGCCAAGGTCGGACAGGGGCTGGAAACACCATATATTTT
>TRBV7-9|once|TRBD2|TRBJ2-3
CASSQTSGRADTQYF
TGTGCCAGCAGCCAAACTAGCGGGAGGGCAGATACGCAGTATTTT
>TRBV10-3|many|-|TRBJ1-2
CAISPAGADYGYTF
TGTGCCATCAGCCCCGCGGGGGCGGACTATGGCTACACCTTC
>TRBV4-2|few|TRBD2|TRBJ2-2
CASSQVGGRTGELFF
TGTGCCAGCAGCCAAGTGGGCGGGAGGACCGGGGAGCTGTTTTTT
>TRBV12-3/TRBV12-4|-|-|TRBJ1-3
CASSTGDGGSGNTIYF
TGTGCCAGCAGCACCGGGGACGGTGGCTCTGGAAACACCATATATTTT
>TRBV27|many|-|TRBJ1-1
CASSLRADGTEAFF
TGTGCCAGCAGTTTACGAGCAGACGGCACTGAAGCTTTCTTT
>TRBV10-3|-|TRBD1|TRBJ2-1
CAISESGEGASEQFF
TGTGCCATCAGTGAGTCCGGTGAGGGGGCGAGTGAGCAGTTCTTC
>TRBV5-1|-|-|TRBJ2-7
CASSLDVPYEQYF
TGCGCCAGCAGCTTGGACGTCCCCTACGAGCAGTACTTC
>TRBV9|many|-|TRBJ1-1
CASSAGSGEAFF
TGTGCCAGCAGCGCCGGGTCAGGGGAGGCTTTCTTT
>TRBV30|-|-|TRBJ2-1
CAWKSRSSSYNEQFF
TGTGCCTGGAAATCTCGGTCGAGCTCCTACAATGAGCAGTTCTTC
>TRBV7-9|-|-|TRBJ1-2
CASSPRTDRYGYTF
TGTGCCAGCAGCCCCCGGACCGACCGCTATGGCTACACCTTC
>TRBV29-1|many|TRBD1|TRBJ2-2
CSVGQGDTGELFF
TGCAGCGTTGGACAGGGGGACACCGGGGAGCTGTTTTTT